This record concerns one T cell receptor (beta chain) sequence. Its target is not known. Construction of the TCRbeta library involved unique molecular identifiers. TCRdb ran MiXCR on the PCR reads and lists one entry per CDR3 protein. Altogether 700,000 to 850,000 distinct CDR3 sequences are present, 16% being singletons, with the ten largest covering roughly 5%. This entry belongs to a study of T-cell reconstitution after alpha-beta-depleted transplantation in children. Study-wide points: Several hundred rapidly expanded clones from non-depleted graft cells reportedly supplied alpha-beta T cells about two months post-transplant.

Germline values: CDR1 SGDLS, CDR2 YYNGEE. Trimming took off 0 bases at V and 3 bases at J, with 13 bases between the two ends. The CDR3 extends over 15 amino acids. This specimen was PBMCs, mostly from graft donor cells, taken 360 days after TCRalphabeta/CD19-depleted stem cell transplant. This clonotype was obtained from a male patient younger than 18 who had a stem cell transplant for acute lymphoblastic leukemia, so the T cells may come from the graft donor. The chain combines TRBV9 with TRBJ2-7; TRBD1 is a possible D gene (6 bases). Written as DNA, the CDR3 is TGTGCCAGCAGCGTAGCAGGGGCCGGGGACTACGAGCAGTACTTC. This translates into CASSVAGAGDYEQYF.